This T cell receptor beta chain was observed in a study of blood T cells in healthy people across ages. The study, taken as a whole, reports: Diversity figures based on one million T cells were deemed too low. Roughly linearly, TCR beta diversity per million T cells fell as age increased. It was not known whether donors were CMV positive (a possible confounder of expanded clonotype changes).

A second PCR of 7 to 11 cycles used a sample-barcoded 5' primer and a J-beta primer mix. Each of the cDNA molecules was tagged by a template-switch adaptor with 12 random nucleotides. TCRdb re-analysed the 5' RACE reads in MiXCR, keeping a single row per CDR3 protein. Here the sample spans around 800,000 distinct CDR3 sequences, around 43% being singletons. J lost 1 base, V lost 4 bases, and 4 bases had no gene match. This CDR3 spans 15 amino acids. Germline V CDR1 and CDR2: MGHRA, YSYEKL. A remark on this clonotype: Its antigen remains unidentified.

Sequencing was done on a sample of blood. V is TRBV4-1 and J is TRBJ2-3, with 8 bases aligning to TRBD2. The receptor was isolated from a man aged 60 to 69 in good health. DNA for the CDR3: TGCGCCAGCAGCCCTCCAGCGGGGGGCACAGATACGCAGTATTTT. This sequence encodes CASSPPAGGTDTQYF.